This T cell receptor (beta chain) is drawn from a study of OX40 agonist ivuxolimab in advanced cancers. Study findings and constraints: Some nonresponders additionally presented with little normalized T-cell clonal expansion.

This table comes from immunoSEQ multiplex PCR, and its TCRdb copy is limited to in-frame clones, with some not included. This repertoire shows tens of thousands of clones, about 81% found once; its top ten account for roughly 0.66%. After removal of 6 bases from V and 3 bases from J, the junction contained 4 bases not matched to a gene. CDR3 length equals 15 residues. Germline assignment: CDR1 MNHEY and CDR2 SVGAGI. As regards this clone: Its specificity is unknown.

Sample: CD4+ or CD8+ T cells sorted from blood, taken in a trial of the OX40 agonist ivuxolimab. This clonotype was obtained from an adult with an advanced solid tumor such as melanoma, head and neck, liver or kidney cancer. V is TRBV6-5 and J is TRBJ2-3; 12 bases line up with TRBD2. The CDR3 reads CASRPLAGGTDTQYF. As DNA, the CDR3 is TGTGCCAGCAGACCACTAGCGGGGGGAACAGATACGCAGTATTTT.